This T cell receptor (beta chain) was identified during a study of cytomegalovirus exposure and HLA in healthy donors. Generated by immunoSEQ multiplex PCR, the TCRdb table keeps only in-frame clones and is missing some. Of a few hundred thousand clones listed, just over 85% are singletons. This TCR derives from a woman between 18 and 30 years old in good health and CMV-seronegative. Sequencing input: PBMCs.

The CDR3 region is CASSKEQGALGYTF. The CDR3 DNA is TGTGCCAGCAGCAAGGAACAGGGGGCGCTTGGCTACACCTTC. The chain is built from TRBV5-6 and TRBJ1-2; TRBD1 agrees at 9 bases. The CDR3 totals 14 residues. The V gene end was trimmed by 4 bases and the J gene end by 7 bases; junction bases not matched to a gene: 8. CDR1 is SGHDT, CDR2 YYEEEE, per germline.